Below, 9 T cell receptor beta chains from the same sample are listed, as sequenced in a study of Ad26.COV2.S vaccination and SARS-CoV-2 variants. Generated by immunoSEQ multiplex PCR, the TCRdb table keeps only in-frame clones and is missing some. The sample consists of 180,000 or so clones, roughly 89% of them appearing once. This specimen consisted of peripheral blood, obtained after recovery from COVID-19. Receptor source: a human donor who had recovered from COVID-19.

The chain couples TRBV9 to TRBJ2-3, with TRBD2 identical over 8 bases. The V and J ends lost 3 bases and 0 bases, in that order; junction bases with no gene match: 12. The CDR3 covers 18 residues. The germline V gene has CDR1 SGDLS and CDR2 YYNGEE. CDR3 bases: TGTGCCAGCAGCGGTATAGGCGAGCGGGGGCCGAGCACAGATACGCAGTATTTT. It codes for CASSGIGERGPSTDTQYF. The full variable domain, its missing parts supplied by reference TRBV9 and TRBJ2-3, is DSGVTQTPKHLITATGQRVTLRCSPRSGDLSVYWYQQSLDQGLQFLIQYYNGEERAKGNILERFSAQQFPDLHSELNLSSLELGDSALYFCASSGIGERGPSTDTQYFGPGTRLTVL.

CDR3 loop: CASSLGGRGRGTDTQYF. The CDR3 DNA follows: TGTGCCAGCAGCTTAGGTGGGCGCGGGAGGGGTACAGATACGCAGTATTTT. The V and J genes are TRBV7-2 and TRBJ2-3, with 9 bases matching TRBD2. This CDR3 comprises 17 residues. From germline, CDR1 is SGHTA and CDR2 FQGNSA. J gave up 3 bases and V 1 base, and 8 bases lay outside the gene matches. The variable domain in full, with the rest retrieved from reference TRBV7-2 and TRBJ2-3, is GAGVSQSPSNKVTEKGKDVELRCDPISGHTALYWYRQSLGQGLEFLIYFQGNSAPDKSGLPSDRFSAERTGGSVSTLTIQRTQQEDSAVYLCASSLGGRGRGTDTQYFGPGTRLTVL.

V usage is TRBV24-1 and J usage is TRBJ1-5; TRBD1 might be the D (6 bases). V was shortened by 6 bases and J by 0 bases, with 14 bases between the two germline ends. There are 16 residues in the CDR3. The germline V gene has CDR1 KGHDR and CDR2 SFDVKD. CDR3 in DNA: TGTGCCACCAGTTCCCGGGGGCGGGTTAGCAATCAGCCCCAGCATTTT. Protein product: CATSSRGRVSNQPQHF.

The rearrangement links TRBV5-1 to TRBJ2-7; 10 bases agree with TRBD1. CDR3 length: 14 residues. V shed 4 bases, J shed 2 bases, and the junction held 3 bases outside the gene matches. Looked up from germline, CDR1 is SGHRS and CDR2 is YFSETQ. DNA for the CDR3: TGCGCCAGCAGCGCCGGGACAGGGGCCTACGAGCAGTACTTC. The encoded protein is CASSAGTGAYEQYF. Supplemented by reference TRBV5-1 and TRBJ2-7, the full variable domain reads KAGVTQTPRYLIKTRGQQVTLSCSPISGHRSVSWYQQTPGQGLQFLFEYFSETQRNKGNFPGRFSGRQFSNSRSEMNVSTLELGDSALYLCASSAGTGAYEQYFGPGTRLTVT.

This CDR3 is CASSLRRGRGLENTEAFF. The CDR3 bases are TGTGCCAGCAGCTTGCGAAGAGGCAGGGGCCTCGAGAACACTGAAGCTTTCTTT. The chain links TRBV5-5 to TRBJ1-1, with D possibly being TRBD1 (6 bases). The V and J ends lost 1 base and 1 base respectively, with 20 bases between them. CDR3 length: 18 residues. The germline V gene has CDR1 SGHKS and CDR2 YYEKEE (reference sequence).

This clone has more than one count but fewer than ten. The V call is TRBV12-5, the J call TRBJ1-6; maybe TRBD1 (6 bases). CDR3 length: 14 residues. V was clipped by 0 bases and J by 8 bases, with 8 bases between them. Looked up from germline, CDR1 is LGHNT and CDR2 is FRNRAP. The CDR3, as DNA: TGTGCTAGTGGTTTGGTACCAGGGGATTCACCCCTCCACTTT. Translated, it gives CASGLVPGDSPLHF.

This clone was counted a single time. The V and J genes are TRBV5-1 and TRBJ2-5; D may be TRBD1 or TRBD2 (5 bases each). Germline values: CDR1 SGHRS, CDR2 YFSETQ. V shed 2 bases and J shed 3 bases, with 14 bases lying between them. CDR3 length: 15 residues. The CDR3 protein is CASSFWGPREETQYF. The DNA for the CDR3 is TGCGCCAGCAGCTTTTGGGGCCCGCGGGAAGAGACCCAGTACTTC.

The chain couples TRBV27 to TRBJ2-3; 10 nucleotides align to TRBD2. This CDR3 region has 15 residues. Per germline, CDR1 MNHEY and CDR2 SMNVEV (reference sequence). J lost 3 bases, V lost 5 bases, and 5 bases had no gene match. The CDR3: CASSPSSGSTDTQYF. CDR3 nucleotides: TGTGCCAGCAGTCCATCTAGCGGGAGTACAGATACGCAGTATTTT.

The V call is TRBV29-1, the J call TRBJ2-5; 7 nucleotides match TRBD2. This CDR3 has 12 amino acids. Looked up from germline, CDR1 is SQVTM and CDR2 is ANQGSEA. The CDR3 DNA is TGCAGTTCAGCGGGGAACGGGGGGACCCAGTACTTC. It translates to CSSAGNGGTQYF. The variable domain in full, completed from reference TRBV29-1 and TRBJ2-5, reads SAVISQKPSRDICQRGTSLTIQCQVDSQVTMMFWYRQQPGQSLTLIATANQGSEATYESGFVIDKFPISRPNLTFSTLTVSNMSPEDSSIYLCSSAGNGGTQYFGPGTRLLVL.